The T cell receptor beta chain under discussion was sequenced for a study of identical twins (TCRdb year 2016). Background for the entire study: TCR alpha and beta repertoires from monozygotic twins, unrelated adults of various ages and cord blood were deep-sequenced to test whether fetal clonotypes persist. To rule out contamination, the twin experiments were replicated at different times with different library preparation protocols. Study-wide conclusions, independent of this receptor: Compared with coincidental sharing between unrelated individuals, out-of-frame TCR alpha sequences shared between twins had an excess of sequences with low generation probability. Conclusions relied on cross-sectional statistical analysis, since the same donors could not be followed over many years. Abundant cord blood beta clonotypes carried fewer insertions; young adult naive repertoires showed a weaker similar trend, while memory repertoires showed none. Recombination models systematically underestimated out-of-frame TCR alpha sharing in monozygotic twins but agreed with sharing between unrelated individuals. Zero-insertion analyses could be partly confounded by invariant T cells such as MAIT and iNKT, although diverse VJ usage argued against such confounding for most clonotypes. Excess twin sharing in beta out-of-frame sequences was weaker because fewer shared sequences lowered the signal-to-noise ratio.

Details on this clonotype: Its antigen is currently not known. It has no much larger one-base neighbor in the sample; base qualities were not kept.

Reading the germline V gene gives CDR1 SGHRS and CDR2 YFSETQ. Including cysteine and phenylalanine, the CDR3 has 16 amino acids. The only DNA kept is the CDR3, 48 bases in frame from the first base. V lost 0 bases and J lost 7 bases, and the count of bases not matched to a germline gene is 8. The library relied on 5' RACE. This sample was sequenced with an Illumina HiSeq 2000. Template switching introduced a universal primer binding site; the final cDNA contained a unique molecular identifier, enabling accurate counting of TCR cDNA molecules. Specific primers in the conserved constant-segment region were used to synthesize first-strand cDNA for the TCR alpha and beta chains. To control for contamination, every cDNA library carried two barcodes: a SMART-Mk sample barcode plus Illumina barcodes. TruSeq adapter sequences and Illumina sample barcodes were added in two successive PCR steps. Sequencing of the TCR alpha and beta cDNA libraries was done on the Illumina HiSeq platform using custom primers. The paper's data handling went like this. MiGEC processed the raw reads to extract unique molecular identifiers, while MiXCR was used to determine the CDR3 positions. For each individual, recombination models were inferred using an EM algorithm with the repgenHMM and IGoR tools. Shared clonotypes were analyzed with the tcR package in R, and sharing was normalized by the product of cloneset sizes. To study raw recombination free of thymic and clonal selection effects, out-of-frame nonproductive sequences were analyzed. The public reads were reprocessed in TCRdb via fastp at Q25 and MiXCR, keeping in-frame beta chains. CDR3 protein duplicates are merged, each entry listing the most common genes and DNA. V and J calls and clone size were set by TCRdb, not the authors. This sample gives 1.5 million or so distinct CDR3 sequences in total; around 29% of them show up just once. The biggest ten clones account for around 0.25% of the sample.

Every donor was a healthy Caucasian. The chain was built from TRBV5-1 and TRBJ2-7; the junction holds 12 bases that match TRBD2. The specimen was cord blood. The origin of this receptor is a newborn girl in good health. CDR3 loop: CASSLVLAGGNNEQYF. The nucleotide sequence is TGCGCCAGCAGCTTGGTACTAGCGGGAGGAAACAATGAGCAGTACTTC.